Each of the 2 T cell receptor beta chains below was sequenced from the same sample in a study of control samples from healthy donors and cancer patients. Produced via immunoSEQ multiplex PCR; TCRdb's table is partial and in-frame only. The data hold about 140,000 clones, with about 90% observed a single time. Sequencing was carried out using blood. The origin of the receptors is a young man in good health.

The rearrangement joins TRBV9 to TRBJ1-5, with D unresolved. Germline assignment: CDR1 SGDLS and CDR2 YYNGEE. Trimming removed 4 bases from V and 7 bases from J, with 15 bases in between. This CDR3 has 14 amino acids. CDR3 protein: CASSQGVTQQPQHF. The CDR3, as DNA: TGTGCCAGCAGCCAAGGAGTCACCCAGCAGCCCCAGCATTTT.

The chain joins TRBV3-1 (or the pseudogene TRBV3-2) to TRBJ1-2, with 7 positions matching TRBD1. The CDR3 spans 15 residues. The germline gives CDR1 LGHDT, CDR2 YNNKEL (reference sequence). V lost 0 bases to trimming and J lost 4 bases; unmatched junction nucleotides: 5. CDR3 in DNA: TGTGCCAGCAGCCAAGATCTGACAGGGTCCTATGGCTACACCTTC. It specifies CASSQDLTGSYGYTF.